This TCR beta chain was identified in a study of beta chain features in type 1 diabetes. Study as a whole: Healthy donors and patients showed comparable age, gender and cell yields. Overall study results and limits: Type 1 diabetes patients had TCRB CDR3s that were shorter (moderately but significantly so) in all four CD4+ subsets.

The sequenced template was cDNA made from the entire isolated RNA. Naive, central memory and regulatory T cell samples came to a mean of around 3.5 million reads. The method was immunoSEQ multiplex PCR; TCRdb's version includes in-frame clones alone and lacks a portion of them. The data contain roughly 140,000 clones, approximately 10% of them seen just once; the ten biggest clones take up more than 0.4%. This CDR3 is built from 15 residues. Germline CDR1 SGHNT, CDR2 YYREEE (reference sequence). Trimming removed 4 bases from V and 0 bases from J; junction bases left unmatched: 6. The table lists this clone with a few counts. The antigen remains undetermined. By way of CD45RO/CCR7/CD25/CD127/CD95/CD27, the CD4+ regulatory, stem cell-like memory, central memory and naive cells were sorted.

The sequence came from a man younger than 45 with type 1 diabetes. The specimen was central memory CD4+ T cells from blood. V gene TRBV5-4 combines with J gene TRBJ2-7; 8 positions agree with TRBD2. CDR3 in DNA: TGTGCCAGCAGCGAGTCTAGCGGGCACTCCTACGAGCAGTACTTC. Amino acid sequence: CASSESSGHSYEQYF.